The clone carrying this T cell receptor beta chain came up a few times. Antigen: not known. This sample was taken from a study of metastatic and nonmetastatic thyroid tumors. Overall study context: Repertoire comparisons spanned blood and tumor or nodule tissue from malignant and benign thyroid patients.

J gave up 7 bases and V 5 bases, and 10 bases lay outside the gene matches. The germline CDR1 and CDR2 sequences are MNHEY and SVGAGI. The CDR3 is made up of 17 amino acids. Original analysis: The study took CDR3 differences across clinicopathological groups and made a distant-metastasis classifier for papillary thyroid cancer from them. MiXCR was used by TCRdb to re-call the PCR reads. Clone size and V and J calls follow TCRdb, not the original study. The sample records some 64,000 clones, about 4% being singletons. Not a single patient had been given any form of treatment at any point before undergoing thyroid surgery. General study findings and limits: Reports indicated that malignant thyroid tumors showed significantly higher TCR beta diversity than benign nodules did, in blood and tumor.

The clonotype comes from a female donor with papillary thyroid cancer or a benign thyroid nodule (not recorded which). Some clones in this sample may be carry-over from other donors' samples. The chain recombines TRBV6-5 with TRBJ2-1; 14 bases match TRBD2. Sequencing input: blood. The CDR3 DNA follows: TGTGCCAGCAGTCACTACCCGGGACTAGCGGGAGTTAATGAGCAGTTCTTC. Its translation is CASSHYPGLAGVNEQFF.